This entry concerns a single T cell receptor beta chain. Study processing details: Amplifying reference gene primers gave estimates of nucleated cell counts. Method: immunoSEQ multiplex PCR; TCRdb's copy keeps in-frame clones and lacks some. That table is the source of V, J and clone size, and D and trimming were worked out from the DNA. The table lists under 55,000 clones, 86% of them singletons, with 25% to 30% in the top ten. CDR3 length: 15 amino acids. From germline, CDR1 is SGHRS and CDR2 YFSETQ. The J segment lost 2 bases and the V segment lost 6 bases, leaving 11 bases of the junction unmatched. These data are taken from a study of blood T cell repertoires in COVID-19. Across the whole study: The origin of the acute and convalescent COVID-19 samples was the United States, Italy and Spain. In each case, the material was cDNA or gDNA derived from T cells, B-cell-depleted T cells, or PBMCs.

This receptor was taken from a human donor in a cohort sampled during active COVID-19. The sample was peripheral blood. This sequence joins TRBV5-1 and TRBJ2-7; TRBD1 matches 7 bases. CDR3 amino acids: CASTPTGTATYEQYF. CDR3 nucleotides: TGCGCCAGCACCCCCACCGGGACAGCTACCTACGAGCAGTACTTC.